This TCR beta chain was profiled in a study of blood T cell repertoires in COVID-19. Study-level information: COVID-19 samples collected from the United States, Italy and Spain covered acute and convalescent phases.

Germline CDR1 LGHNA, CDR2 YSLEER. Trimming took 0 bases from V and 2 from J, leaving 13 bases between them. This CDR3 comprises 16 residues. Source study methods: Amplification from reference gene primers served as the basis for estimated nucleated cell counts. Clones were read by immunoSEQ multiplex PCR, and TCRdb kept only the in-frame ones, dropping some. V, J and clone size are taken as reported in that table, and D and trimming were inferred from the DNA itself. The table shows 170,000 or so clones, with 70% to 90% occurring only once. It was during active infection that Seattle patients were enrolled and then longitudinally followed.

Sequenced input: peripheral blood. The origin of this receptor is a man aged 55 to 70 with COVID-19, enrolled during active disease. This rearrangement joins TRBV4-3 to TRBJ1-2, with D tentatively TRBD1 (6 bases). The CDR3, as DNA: TGCGCCAGCAGCCAAGATACTAGGCAGGGGAACTATGGCTACACCTTC. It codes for CASSQDTRQGNYGYTF.